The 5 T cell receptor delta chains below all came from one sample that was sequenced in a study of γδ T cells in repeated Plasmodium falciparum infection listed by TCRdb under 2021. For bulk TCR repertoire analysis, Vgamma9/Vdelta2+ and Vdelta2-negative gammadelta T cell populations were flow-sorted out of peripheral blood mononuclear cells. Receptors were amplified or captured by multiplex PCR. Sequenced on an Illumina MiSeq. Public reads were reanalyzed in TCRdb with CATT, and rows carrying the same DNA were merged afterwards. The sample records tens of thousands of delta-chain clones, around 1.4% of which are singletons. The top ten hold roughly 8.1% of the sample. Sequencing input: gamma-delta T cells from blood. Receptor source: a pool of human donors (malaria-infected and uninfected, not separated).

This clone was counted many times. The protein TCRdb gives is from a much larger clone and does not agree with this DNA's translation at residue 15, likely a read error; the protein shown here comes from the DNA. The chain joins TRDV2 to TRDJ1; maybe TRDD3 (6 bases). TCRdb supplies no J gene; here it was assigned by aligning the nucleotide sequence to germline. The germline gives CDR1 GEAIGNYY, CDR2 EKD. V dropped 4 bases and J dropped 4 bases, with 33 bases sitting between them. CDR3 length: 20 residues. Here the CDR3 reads CACDPIKTPGTGKLRDKLIF. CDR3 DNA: TGTGCCTGTGATCCCATTAAAACCCCGGGTACTGGGAAGTTACGCGATAAACTCATCTTT.

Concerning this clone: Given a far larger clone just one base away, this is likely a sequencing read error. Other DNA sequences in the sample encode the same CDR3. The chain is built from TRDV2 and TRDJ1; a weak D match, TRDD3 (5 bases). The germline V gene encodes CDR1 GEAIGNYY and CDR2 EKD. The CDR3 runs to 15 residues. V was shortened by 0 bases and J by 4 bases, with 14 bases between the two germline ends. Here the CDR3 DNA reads TGTGCCTGTGACACCCTGGGTCCAAGGGTCGATAAACTCATCTTT. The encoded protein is CACDTLGPRVDKLIF.

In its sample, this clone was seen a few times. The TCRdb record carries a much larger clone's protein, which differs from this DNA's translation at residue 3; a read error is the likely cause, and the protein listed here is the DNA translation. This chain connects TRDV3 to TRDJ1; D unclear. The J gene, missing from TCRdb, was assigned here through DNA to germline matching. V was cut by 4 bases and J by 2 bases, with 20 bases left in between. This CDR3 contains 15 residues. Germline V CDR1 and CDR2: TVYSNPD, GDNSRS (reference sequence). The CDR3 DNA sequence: TGTGCCTACTACGATGGGTGGAGGAGAACCGATAAACTCATCTTT. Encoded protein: CAYYDGWRRTDKLIF.

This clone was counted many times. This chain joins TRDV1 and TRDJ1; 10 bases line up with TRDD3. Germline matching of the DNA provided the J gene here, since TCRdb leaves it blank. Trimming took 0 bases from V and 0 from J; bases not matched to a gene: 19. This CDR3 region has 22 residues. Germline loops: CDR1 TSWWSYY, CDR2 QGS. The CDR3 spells CALGELGPLGDSPPRYTDKLIF. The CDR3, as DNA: TGTGCTCTTGGGGAACTCGGGCCTCTGGGGGATAGTCCCCCCCGGTACACCGATAAACTCATCTTT.

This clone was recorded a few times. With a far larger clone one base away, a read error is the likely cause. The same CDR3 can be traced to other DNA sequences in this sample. DNA for the CDR3: TGTGCCTGCGACACCGTTCTGGGGGGACTCTCCTGGGACACCCGACAGATGTTTTTC. It is translated as CACDTVLGGLSWDTRQMFF. This rearrangement joins TRDV2 to TRDJ3; 7 positions match TRDD3. The J gene comes from matching the DNA to germline here; TCRdb lacks it. The length of the CDR3 is 19 residues. Looked up from germline, CDR1 is GEAIGNYY and CDR2 is EKD.